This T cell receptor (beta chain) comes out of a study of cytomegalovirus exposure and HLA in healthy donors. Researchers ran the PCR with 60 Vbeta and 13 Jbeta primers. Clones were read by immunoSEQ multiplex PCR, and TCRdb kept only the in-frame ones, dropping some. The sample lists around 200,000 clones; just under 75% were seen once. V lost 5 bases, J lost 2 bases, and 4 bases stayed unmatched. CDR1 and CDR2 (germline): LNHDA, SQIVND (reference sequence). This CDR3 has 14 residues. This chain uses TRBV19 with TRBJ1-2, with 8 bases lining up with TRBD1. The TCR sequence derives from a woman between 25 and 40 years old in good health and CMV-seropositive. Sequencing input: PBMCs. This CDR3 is CASSPRTGNYGYTF. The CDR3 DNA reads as TGTGCCAGTAGTCCAAGGACAGGGAACTATGGCTACACCTTC.